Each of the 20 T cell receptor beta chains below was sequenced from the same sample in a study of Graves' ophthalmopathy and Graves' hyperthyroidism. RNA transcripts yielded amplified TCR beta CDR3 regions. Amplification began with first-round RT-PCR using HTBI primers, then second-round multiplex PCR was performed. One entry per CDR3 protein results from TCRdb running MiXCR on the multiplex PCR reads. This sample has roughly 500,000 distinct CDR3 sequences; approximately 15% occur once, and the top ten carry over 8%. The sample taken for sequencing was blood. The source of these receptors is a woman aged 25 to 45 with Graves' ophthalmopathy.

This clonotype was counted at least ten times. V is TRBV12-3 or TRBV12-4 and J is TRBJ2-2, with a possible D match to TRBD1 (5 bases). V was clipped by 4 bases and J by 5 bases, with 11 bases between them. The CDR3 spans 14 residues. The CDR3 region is CASSSLQGTGELFF. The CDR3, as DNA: TGTGCCAGCAGTTCCCTTCAGGGTACCGGGGAGCTGTTTTTT.

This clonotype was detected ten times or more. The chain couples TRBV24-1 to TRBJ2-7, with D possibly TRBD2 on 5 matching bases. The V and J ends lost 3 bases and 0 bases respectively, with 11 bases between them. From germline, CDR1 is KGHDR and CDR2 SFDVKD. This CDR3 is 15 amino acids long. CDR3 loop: CATSDSGAGSYEQYF. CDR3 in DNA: TGTGCCACCAGTGATAGCGGAGCTGGCTCCTACGAGCAGTACTTC.

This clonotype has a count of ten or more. The CDR3 sequence is CASSLSPGVGNTIYF. CDR3 sequence (DNA): TGTGCCAGCAGCCTAAGCCCAGGGGTCGGAAACACCATATATTTT. The V gene is TRBV7-2, the J gene TRBJ1-3; maybe TRBD1 (6 bases). Germline assignment: CDR1 SGHTA and CDR2 FQGNSA. Trimming stripped 5 bases from V and 4 bases from J, with 15 bases between. The CDR3 contains 15 residues. Filled out from reference TRBV7-2 and TRBJ1-3, the complete variable domain reads GAGVSQSPSNKVTEKGKDVELRCDPISGHTALYWYRQSLGQGLEFLIYFQGNSAPDKSGLPSDRFSAERTGGSVSTLTIQRTQQEDSAVYLCASSLSPGVGNTIYFGEGSWLTVV.

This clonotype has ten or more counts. In DNA, the CDR3 is TGTGCCAGCAGCTTAGGGGTAGATCAGCCCCAGCATTTT. Its translation: CASSLGVDQPQHF. The V gene is TRBV7-8, the J gene TRBJ1-5; D gene ambiguous. The CDR3 covers 13 residues. The V end was cut by 1 base, the J end by 5 bases, with 6 bases between. Germline V gene sequence: CDR1 SGHVS, CDR2 FQNEAQ.

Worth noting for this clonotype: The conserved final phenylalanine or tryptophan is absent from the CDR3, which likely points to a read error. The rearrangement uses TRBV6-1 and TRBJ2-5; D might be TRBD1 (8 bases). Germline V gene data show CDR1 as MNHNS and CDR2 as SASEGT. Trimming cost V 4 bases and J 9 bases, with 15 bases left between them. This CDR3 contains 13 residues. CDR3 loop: CASSVRGRESQYY. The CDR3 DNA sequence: TGTGCCAGCAGTGTCAGGGGGCGGGAGTCCCAGTACTAC.

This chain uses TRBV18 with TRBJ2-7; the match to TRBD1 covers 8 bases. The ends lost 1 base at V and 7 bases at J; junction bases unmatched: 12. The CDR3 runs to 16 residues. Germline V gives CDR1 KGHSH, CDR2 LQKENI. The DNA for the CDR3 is TGTGCCAGCTCACCACAAGAAGCCAGGGGGCTGGGGGAGCAGTACTTC. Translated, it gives CASSPQEARGLGEQYF.

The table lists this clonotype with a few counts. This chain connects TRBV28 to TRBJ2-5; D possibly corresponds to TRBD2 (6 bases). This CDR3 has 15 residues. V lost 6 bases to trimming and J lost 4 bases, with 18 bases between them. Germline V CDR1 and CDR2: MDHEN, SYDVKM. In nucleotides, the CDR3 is TGTGCCAGCAGCTCCCCGGGGACTCGAGGAGAGACCCAGTACTTC. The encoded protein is CASSSPGTRGETQYF.

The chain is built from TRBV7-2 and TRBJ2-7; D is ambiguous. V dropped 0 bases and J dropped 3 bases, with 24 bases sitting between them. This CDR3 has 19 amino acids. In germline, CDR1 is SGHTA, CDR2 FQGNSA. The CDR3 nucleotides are TGTGCCAGCAGCTTAGCGCCCCCCTCCTGGACGGTCTCTAGCTACGAGCAGTACTTC. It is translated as CASSLAPPSWTVSSYEQYF.

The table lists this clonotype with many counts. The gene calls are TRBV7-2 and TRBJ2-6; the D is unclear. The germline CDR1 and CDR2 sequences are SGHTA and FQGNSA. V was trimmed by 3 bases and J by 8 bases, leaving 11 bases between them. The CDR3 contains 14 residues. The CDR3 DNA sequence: TGTGCCAGCAGCTTTGGGCAGCGCTCCAACGTCCTGACTTTC. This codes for CASSFGQRSNVLTF.

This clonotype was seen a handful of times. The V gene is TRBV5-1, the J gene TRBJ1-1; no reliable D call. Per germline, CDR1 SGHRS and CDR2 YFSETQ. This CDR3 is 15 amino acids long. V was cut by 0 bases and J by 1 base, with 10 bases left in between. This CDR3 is CASSLVISKNTEAFF. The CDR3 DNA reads TGCGCCAGCAGCTTGGTGATAAGCAAGAACACTGAAGCTTTCTTT.

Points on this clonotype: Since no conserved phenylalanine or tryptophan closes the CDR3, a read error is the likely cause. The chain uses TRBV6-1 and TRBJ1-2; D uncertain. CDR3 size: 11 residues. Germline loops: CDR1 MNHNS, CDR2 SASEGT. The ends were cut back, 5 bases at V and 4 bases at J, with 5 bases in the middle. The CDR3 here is CASSPAYGYTY. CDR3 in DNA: TGTGCCAGCAGTCCAGCCTATGGCTACACCTAC.

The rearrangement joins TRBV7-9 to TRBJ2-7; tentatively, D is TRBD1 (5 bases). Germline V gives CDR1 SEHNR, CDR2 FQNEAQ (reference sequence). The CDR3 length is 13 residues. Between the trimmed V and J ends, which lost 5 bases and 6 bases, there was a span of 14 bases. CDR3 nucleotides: TGTGCCAGCAGCCCAAGGGGTGGCACCGAGCAGTACTTC. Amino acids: CASSPRGGTEQYF.

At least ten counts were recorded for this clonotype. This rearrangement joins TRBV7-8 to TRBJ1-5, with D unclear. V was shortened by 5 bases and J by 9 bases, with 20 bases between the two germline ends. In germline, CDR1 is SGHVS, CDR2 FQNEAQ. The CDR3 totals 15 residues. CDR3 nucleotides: TGTGCCAGCAGCCGATCTTCGACGGGGATTACGCCCCAGCATTTT. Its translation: CASSRSSTGITPQHF.

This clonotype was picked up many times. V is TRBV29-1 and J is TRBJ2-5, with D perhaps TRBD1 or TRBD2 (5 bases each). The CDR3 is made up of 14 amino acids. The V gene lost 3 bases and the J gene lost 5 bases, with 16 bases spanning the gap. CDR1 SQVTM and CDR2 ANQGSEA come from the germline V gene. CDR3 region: CSVDVGVDLETQYF. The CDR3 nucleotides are TGCAGCGTTGATGTGGGGGTGGACTTGGAGACCCAGTACTTC.

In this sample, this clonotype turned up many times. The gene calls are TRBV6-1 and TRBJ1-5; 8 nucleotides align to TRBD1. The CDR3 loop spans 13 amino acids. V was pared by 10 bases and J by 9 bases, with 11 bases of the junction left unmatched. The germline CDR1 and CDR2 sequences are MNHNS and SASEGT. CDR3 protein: CATRDRGLRPQHF. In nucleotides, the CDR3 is TGTGCCACCCGCGACAGGGGCTTACGGCCCCAGCATTTT.

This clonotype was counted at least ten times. CDR3 sequence (DNA): TGTGCCAGCAGTGCCGGGACAGGGCGAACTGAAGCTTTCTTT. The encoded protein is CASSAGTGRTEAFF. The J gene is TRBJ1-1, the V gene TRBV6-1; 9 bases match TRBD1. Trimming took 4 bases from V and 5 from J; bases not matched to a gene: 5. The CDR3 has 14 amino acids. From germline, CDR1 is MNHNS and CDR2 SASEGT.

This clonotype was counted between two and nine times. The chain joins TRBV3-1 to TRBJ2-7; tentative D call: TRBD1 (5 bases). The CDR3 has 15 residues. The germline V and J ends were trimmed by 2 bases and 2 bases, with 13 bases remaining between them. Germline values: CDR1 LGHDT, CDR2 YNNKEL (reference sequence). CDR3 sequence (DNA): TGTGCCAGCAGCCAAAAAAGGACACCACCCTACGAGCAGTACTTC. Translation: CASSQKRTPPYEQYF.

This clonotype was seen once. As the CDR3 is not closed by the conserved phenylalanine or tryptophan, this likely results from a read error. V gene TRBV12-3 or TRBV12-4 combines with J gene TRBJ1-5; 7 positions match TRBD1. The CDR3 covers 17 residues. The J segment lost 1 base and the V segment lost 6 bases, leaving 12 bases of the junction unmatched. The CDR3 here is CASSLAPQQGSNQPQHV. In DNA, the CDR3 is TGTGCCAGCAGCTTGGCCCCGCAACAGGGGAGCAATCAGCCCCAGCATGTT.

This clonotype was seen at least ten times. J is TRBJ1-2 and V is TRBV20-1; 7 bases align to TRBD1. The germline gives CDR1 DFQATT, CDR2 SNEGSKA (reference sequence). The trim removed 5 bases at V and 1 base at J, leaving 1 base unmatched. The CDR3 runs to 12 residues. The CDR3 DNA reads TGCAGTGCTGGGACAGATAACTATGGCTACACCTTC. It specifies CSAGTDNYGYTF.

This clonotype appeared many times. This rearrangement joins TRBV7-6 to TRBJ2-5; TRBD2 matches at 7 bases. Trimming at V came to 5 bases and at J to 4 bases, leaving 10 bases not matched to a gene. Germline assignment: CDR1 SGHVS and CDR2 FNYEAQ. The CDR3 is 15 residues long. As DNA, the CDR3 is TGTGCCAGCAGCCCCCCGTGGGAGGGCCCAGAGACCCAGTACTTC. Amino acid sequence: CASSPPWEGPETQYF.